This TCR beta chain came from a study of vaccination effects on CD4 cells after COVID-19. Looking at the study overall: Participants completed two doses of the BNT162b2 or mRNA-1273 vaccine.

The germline V gene has CDR1 SGHTA and CDR2 FQGNSA. There are 13 residues in the CDR3. V was shortened by 6 bases and J by 3 bases, with 11 bases between the two germline ends. TCRdb's table, derived via immunoSEQ multiplex PCR, lists solely in-frame clones and lacks some. This table has roughly 41,000 clones, 65% to 80% appearing once. This clone was seen a handful of times. The antigen remains unidentified. Sequencing in the ViraFEST assay came after antigen-specific CD4+ T cells had been expanded with viral peptide pools, which were used to stimulate PBMC. Investigators separated out CD4+ T cells once 10 days of culture had passed. Nobody among the vaccine recipients had prior SARS-CoV-2 infection (nucleocapsid antibodies were negative). A few million PBMC per well received approximately 10 IU/ml IL-2 and approximately 11 ug/ml peptides in culture.

The chain has TRBV7-2 and TRBJ1-1, with D unclear. This receptor was obtained from a human donor who received a COVID-19 vaccine. Here the sequenced sample was CD4+ T cells from PBMCs cultured with HCoV-NL63 spike peptides, taken before COVID-19 vaccination. Here the CDR3 reads CASRYQAYTEAFF. CDR3 DNA sequence: TGTGCCAGCAGGTATCAGGCATACACTGAAGCTTTCTTT.